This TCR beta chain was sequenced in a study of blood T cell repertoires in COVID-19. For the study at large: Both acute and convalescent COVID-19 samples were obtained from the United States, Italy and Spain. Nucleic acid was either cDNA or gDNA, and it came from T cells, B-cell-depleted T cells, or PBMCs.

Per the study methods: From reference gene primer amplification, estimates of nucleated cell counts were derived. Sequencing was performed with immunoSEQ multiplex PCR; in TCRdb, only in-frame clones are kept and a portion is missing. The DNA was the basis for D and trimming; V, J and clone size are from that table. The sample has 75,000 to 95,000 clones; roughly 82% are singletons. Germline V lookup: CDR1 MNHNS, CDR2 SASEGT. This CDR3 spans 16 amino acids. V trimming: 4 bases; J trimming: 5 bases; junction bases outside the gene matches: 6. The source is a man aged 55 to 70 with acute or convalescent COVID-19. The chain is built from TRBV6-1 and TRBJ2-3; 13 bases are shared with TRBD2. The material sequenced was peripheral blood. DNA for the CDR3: TGTGCCAGCAGTGCACTAGCGGGGGGGCAGAGAGATACGCAGTATTTT. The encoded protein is CASSALAGGQRDTQYF.